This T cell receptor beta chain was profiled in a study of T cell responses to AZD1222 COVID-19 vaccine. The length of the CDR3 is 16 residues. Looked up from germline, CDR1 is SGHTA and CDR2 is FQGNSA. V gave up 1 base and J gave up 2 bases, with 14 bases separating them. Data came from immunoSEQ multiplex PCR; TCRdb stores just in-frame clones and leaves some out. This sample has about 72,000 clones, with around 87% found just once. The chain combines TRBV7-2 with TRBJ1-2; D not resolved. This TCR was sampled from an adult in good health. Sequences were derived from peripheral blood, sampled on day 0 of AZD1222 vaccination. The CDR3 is CASSLGSTESNYGYTF. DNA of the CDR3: TGTGCCAGCAGCTTAGGCTCAACAGAGTCCAACTATGGCTACACCTTC.